These 21 T cell receptor beta chains came from one sample sequenced in a study of blood T cells in healthy people across ages. A J-beta primer mix and a sample-barcoded 5' primer were used in a second PCR of about 7 to 12 cycles. Each CDR3 protein is one row after TCRdb ran MiXCR on the 5' RACE reads. The repertoire holds about 1.8 million distinct CDR3 sequences, with 49% as singletons. Sequencing input: blood. These receptors all stem from a middle-aged woman in good health.

J is TRBJ1-4 and V is TRBV20-1; 8 bases agree with TRBD1. Losses at the gene ends were 6 bases for V and 4 bases for J; bases not matched to a gene: 16. Germline values: CDR1 DFQATT, CDR2 SNEGSKA (reference sequence). The CDR3 totals 17 residues. The CDR3 bases are TGCAGTGCAGGGCCCGTCGGACGGACAGGGCTTAATGAAAAACTGTTTTTT. This gives the protein CSAGPVGRTGLNEKLFF.

This clonotype was observed a few times. V is TRBV4-2 and J is TRBJ2-3; D tentatively reads TRBD1 or TRBD2 (5 bases each). Trimming removed 0 bases at V and 8 bases at J, with 21 bases between. Germline V lookup: CDR1 LGHNA, CDR2 YNFKEQ. The CDR3 length is 17 residues. The CDR3 nucleotides are TGTGCCAGCAGCCAAGAAGCAAGTCGAAGAGGGGTTCGTACGCAGTATTTT. It specifies CASSQEASRRGVRTQYF.

The CDR3 nucleotides are TGTGCCAGCAGTTTGCCCCCTAAACCTCCCCTCGGGACAGGGCGGTACTTC. Its translation is CASSLPPKPPLGTGRYF. The V gene is TRBV28, the J gene TRBJ2-7, with 9 bases that match TRBD1. Per germline, CDR1 MDHEN and CDR2 SYDVKM. This CDR3 is built from 17 residues. With 3 bases clipped from V and 12 bases from J, the junction kept 21 bases outside the gene matches. The full variable domain, rest sourced from reference TRBV28 and TRBJ2-7, is DVKVTQSSRYLVKRTGEKVFLECVQDMDHENMFWYRQDPGLGLRLIYFSYDVKMKEKGDIPEGYSVSREKKERFSLILESASTNQTSMYLCASSLPPKPPLGTGRYFGPGTRLTVT.

The chain recombines TRBV29-1 with TRBJ2-3; TRBD2 aligns across 8 bases. The CDR3 extends over 15 amino acids. CDR1 is SQVTM, CDR2 ANQGSEA, per germline. V lost 4 bases to trimming and J lost 3 bases; unmatched junction nucleotides: 9. The CDR3 DNA is TGCAGCGTTGCCCCCAGCGGGGGCTTTACAGATACGCAGTATTTT. It is translated as CSVAPSGGFTDTQYF.

This clonotype has a handful of counts. V gene TRBV7-8 combines with J gene TRBJ2-4; possible D gene TRBD1, 6 bases. In germline, CDR1 is SGHVS, CDR2 FQNEAQ. The CDR3 covers 15 residues. Trimming shortened V by 5 bases and J by 5 bases, and 16 bases separated the two germline ends. CDR3 nucleotide sequence: TGTGCCAGCAGCGACGGGACAACGATCCAAAACATTCAGTACTTC. Translation: CASSDGTTIQNIQYF.

This clonotype has just one count. The chain is built from TRBV9 and TRBJ2-3; 7 nucleotides align to TRBD2. The CDR3 totals 15 residues. Germline-derived CDR1 and CDR2 are SGDLS and YYNGEE. After removal of 3 bases from V and 3 bases from J, the junction contained 7 bases not matched to a gene. The CDR3 is CASSAYSGETDTQYF. Written as DNA, the CDR3 is TGTGCCAGCAGCGCCTACAGCGGGGAGACAGATACGCAGTATTTT.

The rearrangement links TRBV6-5 to TRBJ2-7; the match to TRBD1 covers 10 bases. The CDR3 loop spans 15 amino acids. The V segment lost 2 bases and the J segment 2 bases; nucleotides outside the gene matches: 3. Germline V lookup: CDR1 MNHEY, CDR2 SVGAGI. CDR3 sequence reads: CASSYRGQGPYEQYF. CDR3 nucleotide sequence: TGTGCCAGCAGTTACAGGGGACAGGGGCCCTACGAGCAGTACTTC.

The chain has TRBV27 and TRBJ2-1, with TRBD2 matching 13 bases. The J segment lost 8 bases and the V segment lost 6 bases, leaving 4 bases of the junction unmatched. The CDR3 spans 14 residues. Looked up from germline, CDR1 is MNHEY and CDR2 is SMNVEV (reference sequence). The CDR3 sequence: CASRTSGGAHEQFF. CDR3 nucleotide sequence: TGTGCCAGCAGAACTAGCGGGGGGGCCCATGAGCAGTTCTTC.

The chain combines TRBV25-1 with TRBJ2-1; D gene uncertain. This CDR3 is built from 11 residues. The V end lost 2 bases, the J end lost 9 bases, and 5 bases lay between the germline ends. Per the germline V gene, CDR1 is MGHDK and CDR2 is SYGVNS. CDR3 amino acids: CASSEMAEQFF. CDR3 DNA sequence: TGTGCCAGCAGTGAAATGGCTGAGCAGTTCTTC.

This clonotype was seen more than once but under ten times. Written as DNA, the CDR3 is TGTGCCAGCAGTGACCCGTTAGTGGAGCCTGAAGCTTTCTTT. This codes for CASSDPLVEPEAFF. V is TRBV25-1 and J is TRBJ1-1; D unclear. Trimming removed 3 bases from V and 6 bases from J, with 14 bases in between. This CDR3 comprises 14 residues. The germline V gene has CDR1 MGHDK and CDR2 SYGVNS.

CDR3 amino acids: CASSLDPTNYGYTF. The CDR3 nucleotides read TGCGCCAGCAGCTTGGACCCTACTAACTATGGCTACACCTTC. The chain is built from TRBV5-1 and TRBJ1-2; D gene ambiguous. The CDR3 has 14 amino acids. Germline lookup yields CDR1 SGHRS and CDR2 YFSETQ. The V gene lost 0 bases and the J gene lost 0 bases, with 6 bases spanning the gap.

The chain couples TRBV28 to TRBJ1-6, with TRBD1 as a possible D gene (5 bases). Germline V gene data show CDR1 as MDHEN and CDR2 as SYDVKM. The length of the CDR3 is 15 residues. The germline V and J ends were trimmed by 2 bases and 7 bases, with 12 bases remaining between them. In DNA form, the CDR3 reads TGTGCCAGCAGTTTAGACACCCGGGGGAATTCACCCCTCCACTTT. It codes for CASSLDTRGNSPLHF.

The count of this clonotype is one. The chain couples TRBV5-6 to TRBJ2-5, with TRBD2 as a possible D gene (7 bases). The CDR3 has 12 amino acids. Trimming left V 5 bases short and J 11 bases short, with 16 bases between. Per the germline V gene, CDR1 is SGHDT and CDR2 is YYEEEE. CDR3 DNA sequence: TGTGCCAGCAGAAGGGGGGGCGAAAAGCAGTACTTC. Encoded protein: CASRRGGEKQYF.

The table lists this clonotype with a few counts. J is TRBJ2-7 and V is TRBV10-3; a weak D match, TRBD1 (6 bases). The CDR3 is 14 residues long. The germline CDR1 and CDR2 sequences are ENHRY and SYGVKD. V was pared by 6 bases and J by 5 bases, with 17 bases between. CDR3 sequence: CAIRTETGLDEQYF. In DNA, the CDR3 is TGTGCCATCAGGACCGAGACAGGATTGGACGAGCAGTACTTC.

The chain is built from TRBV3-1 and TRBJ2-5, with 10 bases identical to TRBD2. Germline values: CDR1 LGHDT, CDR2 YNNKEL (reference sequence). Trimming removed 6 bases from V and 5 bases from J; junction bases left unmatched: 12. This CDR3 contains 16 residues. The CDR3 loop is CASSLSGGAFEETQYF. The CDR3 region has the DNA TGTGCCAGCAGTTTAAGCGGGGGGGCCTTTGAGGAGACCCAGTACTTC.

This clonotype showed up just a few times. This sequence joins TRBV7-2 and TRBJ2-7; D is undetermined. Germline V gene data show CDR1 as SGHTA and CDR2 as FQGNSA. V lost 4 bases and J 1 base, leaving 8 bases between the germline ends. The CDR3 length is 13 residues. The CDR3 region is CASSWMGSYEQYF. The CDR3 DNA reads TGTGCCAGCAGCTGGATGGGGTCCTACGAGCAGTACTTC.

This clonotype was recorded a few times. The chain couples TRBV12-3 or TRBV12-4 to TRBJ2-7; weak D call: TRBD1 (6 bases). V lost 6 bases and J lost 0, with 9 bases in between. The CDR3 is made up of 13 amino acids. In nucleotides, the CDR3 is TGTGCCAGCAGGACAGGCTTCTCCTACGAGCAGTACTTC. Its translation is CASRTGFSYEQYF.

The rearrangement joins TRBV29-1 to TRBJ1-2; the D is unclear. From germline, CDR1 is SQVTM and CDR2 ANQGSEA. The CDR3 extends over 14 amino acids. V was shortened by 4 bases and J by 0 bases, with 12 bases between the two germline ends. The CDR3 coding sequence is TGCAGCGTTGGCGTGTCAGGATCTAACTATGGCTACACCTTC. It specifies CSVGVSGSNYGYTF.

The CDR3 DNA is TGTGCCAGCAGCTTGGACAGGGTGGCCCAAGAGACCCCGTACTTC. Amino acids: CASSLDRVAQETPYF. V usage is TRBV7-9 and J usage is TRBJ2-4; the match to TRBD1 covers 8 bases. Unmatched junction bases numbered 16, after V lost 3 bases and J lost 15 bases. The CDR3 totals 15 residues. Germline CDR1 SEHNR, CDR2 FQNEAQ (reference sequence).

This rearrangement joins TRBV3-1 to TRBJ2-5; D gene uncertain. Germline-derived CDR1 and CDR2 are LGHDT and YNNKEL (reference sequence). This CDR3 region has 15 residues. V lost 4 bases and J 4 bases, leaving 16 bases between the germline ends. The CDR3 DNA reads as TGTGCCAGCAGCCCCGGACCCAACTCCATAGAGACCCAGTACTTC. Translated: CASSPGPNSIETQYF.

This clonotype has only one observation. The rearrangement uses TRBV20-1 and TRBJ2-4, with D perhaps TRBD1 (6 bases). The J call is uncertain, as TRBJ2-5 better fits the DNA end. Germline CDR1 reads DFQATT; CDR2 reads SNEGSKA (reference sequence). The CDR3 covers 14 residues. The CDR3 nucleotides are TGCAGTGCCCAAGGCAGGGGAGCCCAAGAGACCCAGTACTTC. Translation gives CSAQGRGAQETQYF.